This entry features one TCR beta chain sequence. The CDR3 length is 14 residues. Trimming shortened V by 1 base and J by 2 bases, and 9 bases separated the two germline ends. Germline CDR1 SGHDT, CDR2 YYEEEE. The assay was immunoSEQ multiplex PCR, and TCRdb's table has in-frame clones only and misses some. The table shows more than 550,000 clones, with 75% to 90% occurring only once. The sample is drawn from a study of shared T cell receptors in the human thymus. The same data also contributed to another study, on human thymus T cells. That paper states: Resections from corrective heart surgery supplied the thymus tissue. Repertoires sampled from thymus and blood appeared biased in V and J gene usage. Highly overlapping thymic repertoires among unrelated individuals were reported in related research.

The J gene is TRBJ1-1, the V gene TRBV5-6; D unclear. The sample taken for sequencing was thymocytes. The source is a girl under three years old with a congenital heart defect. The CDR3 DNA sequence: TGTGCCAGCAGCTTGATTGCAGTTAACACTGAAGCTTTCTTT. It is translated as CASSLIAVNTEAFF.